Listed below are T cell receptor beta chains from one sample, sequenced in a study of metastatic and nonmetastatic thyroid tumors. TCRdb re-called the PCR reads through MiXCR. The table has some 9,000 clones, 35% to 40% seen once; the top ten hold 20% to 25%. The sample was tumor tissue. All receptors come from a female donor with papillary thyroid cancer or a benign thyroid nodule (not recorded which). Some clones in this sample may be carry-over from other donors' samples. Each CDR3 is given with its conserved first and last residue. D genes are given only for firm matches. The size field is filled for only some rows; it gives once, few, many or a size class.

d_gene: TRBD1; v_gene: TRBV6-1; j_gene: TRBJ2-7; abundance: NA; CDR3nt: TGTGCCAGCAGTTTGGGGCCGGGACAGGTTACCTACGAGCAGTACTTC; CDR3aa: CASSLGPGQVTYEQYF
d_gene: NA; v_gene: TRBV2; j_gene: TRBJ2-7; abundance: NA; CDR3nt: TGTGCCAGCAGAAGCTACGAGCAGTACTTC; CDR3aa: CASRSYEQYF
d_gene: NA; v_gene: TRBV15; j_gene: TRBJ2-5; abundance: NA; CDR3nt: TGTGCCACCAGCAGAGAAGGCAGGGAGACCCAGTACTTC; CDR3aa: CATSREGRETQYF
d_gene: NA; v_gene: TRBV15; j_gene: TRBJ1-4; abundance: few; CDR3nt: TGTGCCACCAGCAGAGATTTCGGGGTTGAAAAACTGTTTTTT; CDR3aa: CATSRDFGVEKLFF
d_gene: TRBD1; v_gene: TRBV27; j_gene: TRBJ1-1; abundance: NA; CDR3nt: TGTGCCAGCAGGTTGGTCCGGCAGGGGGGCACTGAAGCTTTCTTT; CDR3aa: CASRLVRQGGTEAFF
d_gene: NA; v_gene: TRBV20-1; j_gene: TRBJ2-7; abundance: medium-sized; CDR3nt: TGCAGTGCTAGGGCAACAGGGCCCTACGAGCAGTACTTC; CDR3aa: CSARATGPYEQYF
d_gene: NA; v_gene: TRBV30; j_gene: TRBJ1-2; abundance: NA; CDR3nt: TGTGCCTGGAGTGAGGGCCGGGCTAACTATGGCTACACCTTC; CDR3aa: CAWSEGRANYGYTF
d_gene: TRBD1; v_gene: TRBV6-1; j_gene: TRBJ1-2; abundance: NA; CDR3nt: TGTGCCAGCAGTGACTCCGGGACAGGGCCCGGTCGCTACACCTTC; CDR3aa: CASSDSGTGPGRYTF
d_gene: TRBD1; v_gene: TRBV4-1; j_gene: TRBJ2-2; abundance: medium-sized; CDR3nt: TGCGCCAGCAGCCAAGCGGGGCAGGGGGCCGGGGAGCTGTTTTTT; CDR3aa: CASSQAGQGAGELFF
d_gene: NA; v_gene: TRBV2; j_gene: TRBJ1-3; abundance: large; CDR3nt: TGTGCCAGCAGTGTCGGCGGCTACTCTGGAAACACCATATATTTT; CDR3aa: CASSVGGYSGNTIYF
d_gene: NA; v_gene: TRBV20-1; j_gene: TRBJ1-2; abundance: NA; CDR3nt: TGCAGTGCTCAAATGGGAAAGGGAGCATTCTATGGCTACACCTTC; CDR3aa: CSAQMGKGAFYGYTF
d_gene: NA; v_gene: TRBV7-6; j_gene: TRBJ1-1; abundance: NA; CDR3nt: TGTGCCAGCAGCTTAGGCGGGGGTATGAGGTACACTGAAGCTTTCTTT; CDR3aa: CASSLGGGMRYTEAFF
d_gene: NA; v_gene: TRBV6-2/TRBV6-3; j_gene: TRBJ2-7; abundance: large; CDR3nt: TGTGCCAGCAGTTACCCCGAGATCTACGAGCAGTACTTC; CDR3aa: CASSYPEIYEQYF
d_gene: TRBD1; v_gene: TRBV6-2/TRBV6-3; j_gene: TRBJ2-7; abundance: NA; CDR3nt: TGTGCCAGCCTCCCGGACAGGAGCTCCTACGAGCAGTACTTC; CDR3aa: CASLPDRSSYEQYF
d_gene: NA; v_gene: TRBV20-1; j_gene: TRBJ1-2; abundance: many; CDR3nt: TGCAGTGCTAGAGGCGAGGCAGGACAGCCGGGCTATGGCTACACCTTC; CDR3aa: CSARGEAGQPGYGYTF
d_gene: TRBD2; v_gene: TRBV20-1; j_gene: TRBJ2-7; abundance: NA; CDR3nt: TGCAGTGCTGAACCTAGCGGGAGGGACTACGAGCAGTACTTC; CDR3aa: CSAEPSGRDYEQYF